Sequencing of this T cell receptor beta chain was carried out in a study of blood T cell repertoires in COVID-19. About the study: Researchers got acute and convalescent COVID-19 samples from the United States, Italy and Spain. PBMCs, B-cell-depleted T cells, or T cells provided the cDNA or gDNA that made up the material.

Data came from immunoSEQ multiplex PCR; TCRdb stores just in-frame clones and leaves some out. Found here are some 130,000 clones, 80% to 90% of them singletons; the top ten hold 9.5% to 15%. The CDR3 is 13 amino acids. V shed 6 bases and J 7 bases; nucleotides not matched to a gene: 8. Per the germline V gene, CDR1 is MNHEY and CDR2 is SVGAGI. The chain employs TRBV6-5 and TRBJ1-1, with 7 bases lining up with TRBD1. The sequencing sample was made of peripheral blood. This receptor was obtained from a human donor in a cohort sampled during active COVID-19. The CDR3 DNA follows: TGTGCCAGCAGGGCCACGACAGGGAGTGAAGCTTTCTTT. This codes for CASRATTGSEAFF.